Included here is one T cell receptor beta chain sequence, with context. No antigen is known for it. The CDR3 runs 16 residues. Looked up from germline, CDR1 is SGDLS and CDR2 is YYNGEE. V lost 3 bases, J lost 3 bases, and 7 bases stayed unmatched. This sample was included in a study of Ad26.COV2.S vaccination and SARS-CoV-2 variants. Study-wide context: Into the muscle, Ad26.COV2.S was dosed once or twice, 56 days apart. Study observations and caveats: Post-vaccination breadth of spike-specific CD8+ and CD4+ T cell responses was reportedly substantial.

Profiling relied on immunoSEQ multiplex PCR, and the TCRdb table lists in-frame clones only, not all of them. Among some 400,000 clones listed, 89% were seen once. Treatment indicated: some 20 received Ad26.COV2.S at low or high dose, single or two shots; about 5 received placebo; per-sample allocation not given. The investigators took samples on day 63 after the first vaccine or placebo injection. The donor's status was that of an adult aged 18-55 years in Boston. The clonotype originates from a person between 18 and 59 years old who received the Ad26.COV2.S COVID-19 vaccine or a placebo. Material: peripheral blood, obtained in a trial of Ad26.COV2.S vaccine versus placebo. V gene TRBV9 combines with J gene TRBJ2-3; the match to TRBD2 covers 10 bases. The CDR3 here is CASSATGTSVTDTQYF. In DNA, the CDR3 is TGTGCCAGCAGCGCCACCGGGACTAGCGTGACAGATACGCAGTATTTT.